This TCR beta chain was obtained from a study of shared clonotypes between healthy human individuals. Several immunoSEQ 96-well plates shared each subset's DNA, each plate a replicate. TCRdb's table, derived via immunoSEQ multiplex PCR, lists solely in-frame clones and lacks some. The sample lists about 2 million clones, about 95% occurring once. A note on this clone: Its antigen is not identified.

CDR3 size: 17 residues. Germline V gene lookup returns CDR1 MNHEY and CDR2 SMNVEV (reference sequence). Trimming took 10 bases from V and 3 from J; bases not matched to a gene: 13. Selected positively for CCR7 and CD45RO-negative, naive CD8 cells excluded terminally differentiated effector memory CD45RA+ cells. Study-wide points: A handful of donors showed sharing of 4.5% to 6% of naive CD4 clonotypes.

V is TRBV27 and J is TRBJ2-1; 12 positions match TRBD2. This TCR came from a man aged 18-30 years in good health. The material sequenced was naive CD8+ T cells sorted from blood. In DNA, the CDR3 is TGTGCCACTGGGGCTAGCGGGAGGGAAATAATCTACAATGAGCAGTTCTTC. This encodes CATGASGREIIYNEQFF.